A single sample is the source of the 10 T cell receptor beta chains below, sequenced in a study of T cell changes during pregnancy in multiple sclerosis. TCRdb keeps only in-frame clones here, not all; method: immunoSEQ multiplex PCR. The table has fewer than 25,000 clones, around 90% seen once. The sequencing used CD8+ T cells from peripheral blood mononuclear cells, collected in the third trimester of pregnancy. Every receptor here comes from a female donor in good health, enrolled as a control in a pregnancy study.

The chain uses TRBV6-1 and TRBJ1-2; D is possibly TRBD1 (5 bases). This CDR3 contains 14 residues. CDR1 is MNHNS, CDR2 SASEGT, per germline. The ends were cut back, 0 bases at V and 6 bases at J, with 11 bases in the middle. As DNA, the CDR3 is TGTGCCAGCAGTGAAGCGGAGGGGTGGAATGGCTACACCTTC. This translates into CASSEAEGWNGYTF.

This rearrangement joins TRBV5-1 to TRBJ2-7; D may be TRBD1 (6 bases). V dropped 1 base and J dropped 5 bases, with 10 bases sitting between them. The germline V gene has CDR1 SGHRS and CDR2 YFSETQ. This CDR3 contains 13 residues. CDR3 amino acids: CASSLRSGDEQYF. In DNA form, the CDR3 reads TGCGCCAGCAGCTTGCGGTCAGGGGACGAGCAGTACTTC. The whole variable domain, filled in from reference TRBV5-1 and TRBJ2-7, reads KAGVTQTPRYLIKTRGQQVTLSCSPISGHRSVSWYQQTPGQGLQFLFEYFSETQRNKGNFPGRFSGRQFSNSRSEMNVSTLELGDSALYLCASSLRSGDEQYFGPGTRLTVT.

CDR3 sequence: CASSVPLAGDGTGELFF. CDR3 coding DNA: TGTGCCAGCAGCGTACCCCTAGCGGGGGACGGCACCGGGGAGCTGTTTTTT. V and J are TRBV9 and TRBJ2-2; 10 positions agree with TRBD2. The CDR3 contains 17 residues. The trim removed 1 base at V and 4 bases at J, leaving 7 bases unmatched. Germline V CDR1 and CDR2: SGDLS, YYNGEE.

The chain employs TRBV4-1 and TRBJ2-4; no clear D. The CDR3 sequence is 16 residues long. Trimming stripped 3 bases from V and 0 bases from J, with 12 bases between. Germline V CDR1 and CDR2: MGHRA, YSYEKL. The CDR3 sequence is CASSHSPRLAKNIQYF. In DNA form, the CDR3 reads TGCGCCAGCAGCCACAGTCCCAGGCTAGCCAAAAACATTCAGTACTTC.

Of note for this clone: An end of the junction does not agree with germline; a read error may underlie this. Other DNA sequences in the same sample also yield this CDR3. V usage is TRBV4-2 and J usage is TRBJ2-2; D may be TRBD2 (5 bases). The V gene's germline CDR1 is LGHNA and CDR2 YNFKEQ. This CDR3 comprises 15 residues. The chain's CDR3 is CASSQSQTNTGELFF. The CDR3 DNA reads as TGTGCCAGCAGCCAATCCCAGACGAACACCGGGGAGTTGTTTTTT.

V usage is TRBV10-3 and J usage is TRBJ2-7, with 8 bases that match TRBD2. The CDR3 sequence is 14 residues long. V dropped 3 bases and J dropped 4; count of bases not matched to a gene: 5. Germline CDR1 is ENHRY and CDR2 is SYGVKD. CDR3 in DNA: TGTGCCATCAGTGACCCGGGGGGGATGTACGAGCAGTACTTC. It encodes CAISDPGGMYEQYF.

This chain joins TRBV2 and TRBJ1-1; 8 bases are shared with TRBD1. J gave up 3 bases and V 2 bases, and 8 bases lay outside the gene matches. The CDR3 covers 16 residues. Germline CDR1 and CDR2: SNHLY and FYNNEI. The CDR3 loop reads CASSETGGIVDTEAFF. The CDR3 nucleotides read TGTGCCAGCAGTGAAACAGGGGGAATTGTAGACACTGAAGCTTTCTTT.

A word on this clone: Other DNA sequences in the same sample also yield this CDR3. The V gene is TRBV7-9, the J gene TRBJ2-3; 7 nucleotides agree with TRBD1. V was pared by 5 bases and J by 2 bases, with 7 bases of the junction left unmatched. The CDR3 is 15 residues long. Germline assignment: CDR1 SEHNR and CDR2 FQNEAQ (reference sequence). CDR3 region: CASSPRGISTDTQYF. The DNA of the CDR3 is TGTGCCAGCAGCCCCAGGGGGATATCCACAGATACGCAGTATTTT. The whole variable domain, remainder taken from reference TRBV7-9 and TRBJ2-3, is DTGVSQNPRHKITKRGQNVTFRCDPISEHNRLYWYRQTLGQGPEFLTYFQNEAQLEKSRLLSDRFSAERPKGSFSTLEIQRTEQGDSAMYLCASSPRGISTDTQYFGPGTRLTVL.

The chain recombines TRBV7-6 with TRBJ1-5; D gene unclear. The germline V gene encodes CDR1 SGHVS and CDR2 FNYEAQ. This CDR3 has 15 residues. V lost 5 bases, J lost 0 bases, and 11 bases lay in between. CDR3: CASSPDIYSNQPQHF. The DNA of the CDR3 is TGTGCCAGCAGCCCCGACATATATAGCAATCAGCCCCAGCATTTT.

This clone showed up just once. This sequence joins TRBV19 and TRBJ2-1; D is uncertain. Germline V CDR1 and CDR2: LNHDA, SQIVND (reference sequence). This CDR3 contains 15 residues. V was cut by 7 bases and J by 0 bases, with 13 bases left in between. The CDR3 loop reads CASTSAASSYNEQFF. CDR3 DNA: TGTGCCAGTACCTCGGCGGCAAGCTCCTACAATGAGCAGTTCTTC.